Listed here are 21 T cell receptor beta chains from one sample, sequenced in a study of blood T cell repertoires in COVID-19. TCRdb's table, derived via immunoSEQ multiplex PCR, lists solely in-frame clones and lacks some. The sample lists over 100,000 clones, about 72% seen once, with around 1.8% in the top ten. The specimen sequenced was peripheral blood. Receptor source: a woman in her 70s with acute or convalescent COVID-19.

The chain combines TRBV25-1 with TRBJ2-6, with 11 nucleotides matching TRBD1. The germline CDR1 and CDR2 sequences are MGHDK and SYGVNS. V lost 7 bases to trimming and J lost 0 bases; unmatched junction nucleotides: 2. This CDR3 comprises 16 residues. As DNA, the CDR3 is TGTGCCAGCACCGGGACAGGGGGCTCTGGGGCCAACGTCCTGACTTTC. Its protein is CASTGTGGSGANVLTF.

The chain carries TRBV6-1 and TRBJ1-4; a possible D gene is TRBD1 (5 bases). Germline loops: CDR1 MNHNS, CDR2 SASEGT. The CDR3 is made up of 16 amino acids. Trimming took off 2 bases at V and 1 base at J, with 11 bases between the two ends. The CDR3 protein is CASSEWGGLTNEKLFF. DNA for the CDR3: TGTGCCAGCAGTGAATGGGGGGGGTTAACTAATGAAAAACTGTTTTTT.

The chain carries TRBV30 and TRBJ1-6; D gene ambiguous. This CDR3 has 14 residues. V lost 0 bases and J lost 9, with 12 bases in between. Germline CDR1 reads GTSNPN; CDR2 reads SVGIG (reference sequence). This CDR3 reads CAWSVPAAPSPLHF. In DNA form, the CDR3 reads TGTGCCTGGAGTGTGCCGGCAGCGCCTTCACCCCTCCACTTT.

J is TRBJ1-4 and V is TRBV7-6, with 9 bases identical to TRBD1. The CDR3 consists of 17 residues. CDR1 is SGHVS, CDR2 FNYEAQ, per germline. The ends lost 1 base at V and 4 bases at J; junction bases unmatched: 7. DNA for the CDR3: TGTGCCAGCAGCTTAGACTTGGGGACAGGGATTAATGAAAAACTGTTTTTT. This codes for CASSLDLGTGINEKLFF.

This clone has a count of ten or more. The V call is TRBV28, the J call TRBJ1-5; maybe TRBD1 (6 bases). V was trimmed by 6 bases and J by 9 bases, leaving 9 bases between them. The CDR3 is made up of 11 amino acids. CDR1 and CDR2 from the germline V gene are MDHEN and SYDVKM. The CDR3 sequence is CASSSRGPQHF. CDR3 nucleotides: TGTGCCAGCAGCTCCAGGGGGCCCCAGCATTTT.

V usage is TRBV2 and J usage is TRBJ1-1; D is unresolved. Germline assignment: CDR1 SNHLY and CDR2 FYNNEI. With 4 bases removed from V and 2 bases from J, the gap between germline ends came to 11 bases. The CDR3 length is 14 residues. The CDR3 DNA follows: TGTGCCAGCAGTGCGACCGGGGTAAACACTGAAGCTTTCTTT. Amino acid sequence: CASSATGVNTEAFF. Combining the CDR3 with reference TRBV2 and TRBJ1-1 gives the whole variable domain EPEVTQTPSHQVTQMGQEVILRCVPISNHLYFYWYRQILGQKVEFLVSFYNNEISEKSEIFDDQFSVERPDGSNFTLKIRSTKLEDSAMYFCASSATGVNTEAFFGQGTRLTVV.

The chain is built from TRBV5-6 and TRBJ2-5; D is possibly TRBD2 (5 bases). Trimming stripped 4 bases from V and 9 bases from J, with 16 bases between. CDR3 length: 13 amino acids. CDR1 is SGHDT, CDR2 YYEEEE, per germline. In nucleotides, the CDR3 is TGTGCCAGCAGCCTTGGCGAGGGCTGGGCCCAGTACTTC. This sequence encodes CASSLGEGWAQYF. The complete variable domain, with remaining parts taken from reference TRBV5-6 and TRBJ2-5, reads DAGVTQSPTHLIKTRGQQVTLRCSPKSGHDTVSWYQQALGQGPQFIFQYYEEEERQRGNFPDRFSGHQFPNYSSELNVNALLLGDSALYLCASSLGEGWAQYFGPGTRLLVL.

This sequence joins TRBV6-6 and TRBJ2-7, with 9 positions matching TRBD2. CDR1 and CDR2 (germline): MNHNY, SVGAGI (reference sequence). With 6 bases clipped from V and 2 bases from J, the junction kept 5 bases outside the gene matches. The length of the CDR3 is 14 residues. The CDR3 bases are TGTGCCAGCAGCCGTCTAGCGGGGCCCTACGAGCAGTACTTC. Encoded protein: CASSRLAGPYEQYF.

The chain carries TRBV5-4 and TRBJ1-6; 9 nucleotides match TRBD1. This CDR3 spans 16 amino acids. Germline lookup yields CDR1 SGHNT and CDR2 YYREEE (reference sequence). V gave up 4 bases and J gave up 7 bases; unmatched junction bases: 9. The CDR3 bases are TGTGCCAGCAGCGGCGACAGGGGGTCCCCGAATTCACCCCTCCACTTT. Its translation is CASSGDRGSPNSPLHF. The entire variable domain, with the rest obtained from reference TRBV5-4 and TRBJ1-6, is as follows: ETGVTQSPTHLIKTRGQQVTLRCSSQSGHNTVSWYQQALGQGPQFIFQYYREEENGRGNFPPRFSGLQFPNYSSELNVNALELDDSALYLCASSGDRGSPNSPLHFGNGTRLTVT.

This clone was seen only once. The chain has TRBV18 and TRBJ2-1, with D uncertain. Germline V gene data show CDR1 as KGHSH and CDR2 as LQKENI. The CDR3 has 12 amino acids. V was shortened by 6 bases and J by 5 bases, with 8 bases between the two germline ends. For the CDR3, the DNA is TGTGCCAGCTCGGGCCCTGACAATGAGCAGTTCTTC. Its translation: CASSGPDNEQFF.

There are a few counts of this clone. The chain combines TRBV2 with TRBJ1-1; perhaps TRBD1 as D (5 bases). There are 14 residues in the CDR3. CDR1 is SNHLY, CDR2 FYNNEI, per germline. V lost 9 bases to trimming and J lost 4 bases, with 18 bases between them. In DNA form, the CDR3 reads TGTGCCAGTCTAGGTTGGCCCCAGGGCACTGAAGCTTTCTTT. It yields the protein CASLGWPQGTEAFF.

The J gene is TRBJ2-6, the V gene TRBV7-9; D uncertain. With 5 bases removed from V and 0 bases from J, the gap between germline ends came to 5 bases. In germline, CDR1 is SEHNR, CDR2 FQNEAQ (reference sequence). This CDR3 has 14 amino acids. CDR3 in amino acids: CASSRFSGANVLTF. The CDR3 DNA is TGTGCCAGCAGCCGGTTCTCTGGGGCCAACGTCCTGACTTTC.

The V gene is TRBV7-8, the J gene TRBJ2-1; 9 bases line up with TRBD1. V was pared by 0 bases and J by 9 bases, with 9 bases of the junction left unmatched. Germline values: CDR1 SGHVS, CDR2 FQNEAQ. There are 16 residues in the CDR3. In nucleotides, the CDR3 is TGTGCCAGCAGCTTAGCGCCTGTGACAGGGGGGGGTGAGCAGTTCTTC. Its translation is CASSLAPVTGGGEQFF.

The V gene is TRBV5-4, the J gene TRBJ2-3; 7 positions agree with TRBD1. The trim removed 4 bases at V and 3 bases at J, leaving 11 bases unmatched. This CDR3 is 16 amino acids long. Germline CDR1 SGHNT, CDR2 YYREEE (reference sequence). The CDR3 loop reads CASSPTGATPTDTQYF. Written as DNA, the CDR3 is TGTGCCAGCAGCCCCACAGGGGCGACTCCGACAGATACGCAGTATTTT.

The CDR3 nucleotides are TGCAGAACCTCCCGGGAGTATGGCTACACCTTC. It translates to CRTSREYGYTF. The rearrangement uses TRBV20-1 and TRBJ1-2; no clear D. CDR1 is DFQATT and CDR2 is SNEGSKA in the germline V gene (reference sequence). This CDR3 has 11 amino acids.

J is TRBJ2-4 and V is TRBV27; 9 positions agree with TRBD2. Trimming took 3 bases from V and 0 from J; bases not matched to a gene: 3. Germline CDR1 and CDR2: MNHEY and SMNVEV (reference sequence). This CDR3 is 16 amino acids long. This chain's CDR3 is CASSFGTSLAKNIQYF. The DNA for the CDR3 is TGTGCCAGCAGTTTCGGGACTAGCCTAGCCAAAAACATTCAGTACTTC.

This clone was observed a handful of times. CDR3 DNA sequence: TGTGCCAGCAGCGTGGGGGGGCACACCGGGGAGCTGTTTTTT. Its protein is CASSVGGHTGELFF. The chain employs TRBV9 and TRBJ2-2, with D possibly matching TRBD2 (7 bases). Trimming stripped 2 bases from V and 3 bases from J, with 8 bases between. This CDR3 contains 14 residues. CDR1 is SGDLS and CDR2 is YYNGEE in the germline V gene. Complete variable domain (other parts from reference TRBV9 and TRBJ2-2): DSGVTQTPKHLITATGQRVTLRCSPRSGDLSVYWYQQSLDQGLQFLIQYYNGEERAKGNILERFSAQQFPDLHSELNLSSLELGDSALYFCASSVGGHTGELFFGEGSRLTVL.

CDR3 bases: TGTGCCAGCAGCCTGGAGAGGGGCCCAGGGGCTAACACTGAAGCTTTCTTT. Its protein is CASSLERGPGANTEAFF. The V and J genes are TRBV7-9 and TRBJ1-1, with a tentative D call TRBD1 (6 bases). The CDR3 has 17 amino acids. V was pared by 5 bases and J by 2 bases, with 21 bases between. Germline values: CDR1 SEHNR, CDR2 FQNEAQ (reference sequence).

The chain uses TRBV5-1 and TRBJ1-1; D might be TRBD1 (6 bases). Per germline, CDR1 SGHRS and CDR2 YFSETQ. The CDR3 sequence is 16 residues long. The V gene lost 5 bases and the J gene lost 5 bases, with 22 bases spanning the gap. The CDR3 loop is CASSHPTGQGKTEAFF. The DNA for the CDR3 is TGCGCCAGCAGTCACCCCACGGGACAAGGAAAAACTGAAGCTTTCTTT.

This chain uses TRBV19 with TRBJ2-6, with a tentative D call TRBD1 (7 bases). Germline CDR1 is LNHDA and CDR2 is SQIVND (reference sequence). The CDR3 is 16 amino acids. V lost 8 bases, J lost 0 bases, and 14 bases lay in between. The CDR3 DNA sequence: TGTGCCAGTGGGACTTCAGGGGGCTCTGGGGCCAACGTCCTGACTTTC. Translation gives CASGTSGGSGANVLTF.

The V and J genes are TRBV5-1 and TRBJ2-1; 7 bases are a match to TRBD1. Trimming cost V 2 bases and J 9 bases; bases outside gene matches: 5. The germline V gene has CDR1 SGHRS and CDR2 YFSETQ. The CDR3 is made up of 13 amino acids. CDR3 in DNA: TGCGCCAGCAGCTTTCAGGGGGAAGGTGAGCAGTTCTTC. It specifies CASSFQGEGEQFF.